The 20 T cell receptor beta chains in this list originate from one sample, sequenced in a study of cytomegalovirus exposure and HLA in healthy donors. PCR was performed using 60 Vbeta and 13 Jbeta primers. TCRdb keeps only in-frame clones here, not all; method: immunoSEQ multiplex PCR. The sample comprises about 130,000 clones, about 70% of which are singletons, and around 2.1% rests with the top ten. The sequencing input was PBMCs. These receptors were obtained from a woman aged 40 to 55 in good health and CMV-seropositive.

This chain connects TRBV6-5 to TRBJ1-1; TRBD1 might be the D (5 bases). The CDR3 runs 13 residues. Germline V gives CDR1 MNHEY, CDR2 SVGAGI. Between the trimmed V and J ends, which lost 9 bases and 6 bases, there was a span of 17 bases. CDR3 bases: TGTGCCAGTTCTAAGGGAGGGGTCCCTGAAGCTTTCTTT. It specifies CASSKGGVPEAFF.

The rearrangement joins TRBV5-1 to TRBJ2-3; 9 bases are a match to TRBD1. The junction had 1 base not matched to a gene; V was cut back by 6 bases and J by 5 bases. CDR1 and CDR2 from the germline V gene are SGHRS and YFSETQ. The CDR3 has 12 residues. CDR3 coding DNA: TGCGCCAGCAAGGACAGGGGAGATACGCAGTATTTT. As protein: CASKDRGDTQYF.

This clone was counted only a few times. V and J are TRBV7-6 and TRBJ1-3; D unresolved. The CDR3 has 17 residues. V lost 4 bases and J lost 2, with 18 bases in between. Germline V lookup: CDR1 SGHVS, CDR2 FNYEAQ. Written as DNA, the CDR3 is TGTGCCAGCAGCTCCCGACCTTCCCCCGGGGCTGGAAACACCATATATTTT. Amino acids: CASSSRPSPGAGNTIYF.

This chain joins TRBV5-6 and TRBJ2-2; D is possibly TRBD2 (6 bases). The CDR3 contains 15 residues. Germline lookup yields CDR1 SGHDT and CDR2 YYEEEE. V was shortened by 6 bases and J by 3 bases, with 15 bases between the two germline ends. The CDR3 here is CASTERARDTGELFF. DNA for the CDR3: TGTGCCAGCACCGAGCGGGCCCGGGACACCGGGGAGCTGTTTTTT.

The chain links TRBV4-3 to TRBJ1-5, with 7 bases aligning to TRBD1. Germline V CDR1 and CDR2: LGHNA, YSLEER. This CDR3 has 16 residues. With V trimmed by 2 bases and J by 1 base, 5 bases remained unmatched. CDR3 bases: TGCGCCAGCAGCCAAAACAAGGGACAGAGCAATCAGCCCCAGCATTTT. Its translation is CASSQNKGQSNQPQHF.

The genes are TRBV7-8 and TRBJ1-5; the D is unclear. Between the trimmed V and J ends, which lost 2 bases and 3 bases, there was a span of 11 bases. The CDR3 loop spans 15 amino acids. Germline V gene data show CDR1 as SGHVS and CDR2 as FQNEAQ. The CDR3, as DNA: TGTGCCAGCAGCTTATCAGAACAGAACAATCAGCCCCAGCATTTT. Translating gives CASSLSEQNNQPQHF.

The rearrangement uses TRBV7-8 and TRBJ1-2, with D hard to call. The V end lost 2 bases, the J end lost 6 bases, and 10 bases lay between the germline ends. In germline, CDR1 is SGHVS, CDR2 FQNEAQ. This CDR3 region has 13 residues. The CDR3 sequence is CASSLRSLNGYTF. The CDR3, as DNA: TGTGCCAGCAGCTTAAGGAGTTTAAATGGCTACACCTTC.

This chain uses TRBV6-6 with TRBJ2-3, with 9 bases aligning to TRBD2. Germline CDR1 reads MNHNY; CDR2 reads SVGAGI (reference sequence). The CDR3 has 16 residues. The junction had 7 bases not matched to a gene; V was cut back by 5 bases and J by 1 base. CDR3 sequence: CASSTTSSGGTDTQYF. For the CDR3, the DNA is TGTGCCAGCAGTACGACGTCTAGCGGGGGCACAGATACGCAGTATTTT.

This chain links TRBV11-2 with TRBJ1-2, with D unresolved. Germline loops: CDR1 SGHAT, CDR2 FQNNGV. Trimming pared 0 bases from V and 3 bases from J, leaving 14 bases between. The CDR3 is 16 residues long. DNA for the CDR3: TGTGCCAGCAGCTTAGAAGGCAGGCCCAGTGACTATGGCTACACCTTC. Residues: CASSLEGRPSDYGYTF.

This clone was picked up a small number of times. V usage is TRBV28 and J usage is TRBJ2-7; 7 positions match TRBD1. V lost 4 bases to trimming and J lost 6 bases; unmatched junction nucleotides: 3. Germline CDR1 and CDR2: MDHEN and SYDVKM. The CDR3 sequence is 12 residues long. The CDR3 region has the DNA TGTGCCAGCAGTTCCAACAGGGGCGAGCAGTACTTC. Translated: CASSSNRGEQYF.

The V gene is TRBV5-5, the J gene TRBJ2-5, with D possibly TRBD1 on 6 matching bases. The CDR3 has 14 residues. Deletions cut 3 bases from V and 5 bases from J, with 14 bases between. Germline CDR1 is SGHKS and CDR2 is YYEKEE (reference sequence). CDR3 nucleotide sequence: TGTGCCAGCAGCTACGGACAGTTAGAGGAGACCCAGTACTTC. It encodes CASSYGQLEETQYF.

This sequence joins TRBV9 and TRBJ2-1, with TRBD2 identical over 9 bases. V was clipped by 4 bases and J by 7 bases; unmatched bases: 18. There are 18 residues in the CDR3. Germline CDR1 reads SGDLS; CDR2 reads YYNGEE. The CDR3 DNA is TGTGCCAGCAGCCCCGGGACGATTAGCGGGGGCCCTACGAATGAGCAGTTCTTC. It yields the protein CASSPGTISGGPTNEQFF.

The chain couples TRBV6-5 to TRBJ2-1; possible D gene TRBD2, 6 bases. Trimming left V 5 bases short and J 5 bases short, with 16 bases between. This CDR3 contains 15 residues. From germline, CDR1 is MNHEY and CDR2 SVGAGI. The chain's CDR3 is CASSMGRGYDNEQFF. The CDR3, as DNA: TGTGCCAGCAGTATGGGGCGGGGTTACGACAATGAGCAGTTCTTC.

This chain connects TRBV7-3 to TRBJ2-2; D is perhaps TRBD2 (6 bases). The CDR3 is 16 amino acids. Looked up from germline, CDR1 is SGHTA and CDR2 is FQGTGA. The V and J ends lost 2 bases and 1 base respectively, with 11 bases between them. This chain's CDR3 is CASSLGGTQNTGELFF. The CDR3 region has the DNA TGTGCCAGCAGCTTAGGCGGGACTCAGAACACCGGGGAGCTGTTTTTT. The full variable domain, with the rest looked up from reference TRBV7-3 and TRBJ2-2, is GAGVSQTPSNKVTEKGKYVELRCDPISGHTALYWYRQSLGQGPEFLIYFQGTGAADDSGLPNDRFFAVRPEGSVSTLKIQRTERGDSAVYLCASSLGGTQNTGELFFGEGSRLTVL.

CDR3 sequence: CASSSRGQANYGYTF. The CDR3 region has the DNA TGTGCCAGCAGCTCAAGGGGGCAAGCTAACTATGGCTACACCTTC. This chain joins TRBV28 and TRBJ1-2; 7 positions match TRBD1. This CDR3 is 15 amino acids long. Trimming cost V 6 bases and J 0 bases; bases outside gene matches: 7. CDR1 is MDHEN and CDR2 is SYDVKM in the germline V gene.

This clone was detected only a few times. The rearrangement links TRBV7-8 to TRBJ1-3; TRBD1 aligns across 8 bases. From germline, CDR1 is SGHVS and CDR2 FQNEAQ. There are 16 residues in the CDR3. Trimming removed 2 bases from V and 2 bases from J; junction bases left unmatched: 5. The CDR3 loop reads CASSLRTGRAGNTIYF. For the CDR3, the DNA is TGTGCCAGCAGCTTAAGGACAGGGAGGGCTGGAAACACCATATATTTT.

The chain uses TRBV9 and TRBJ2-3, with TRBD1 matching over 9 bases. Germline V gene sequence: CDR1 SGDLS, CDR2 YYNGEE. The CDR3 contains 17 residues. J gave up 4 bases and V 4 bases, and 13 bases lay outside the gene matches. The CDR3 region is CASSLRPGQGFSDTQYF. The CDR3 coding sequence is TGTGCCAGCAGCCTCCGTCCCGGACAGGGGTTCTCAGATACGCAGTATTTT.

The DNA of the CDR3 is TGTGCCAGCAGCTTTCCTAGCGGGGGGGTGGAGACCCAGTACTTC. This sequence encodes CASSFPSGGVETQYF. The gene calls are TRBV5-4 and TRBJ2-5, with TRBD2 matching 12 bases. The trim removed 2 bases at V and 5 bases at J, leaving 4 bases unmatched. Germline V gene lookup returns CDR1 SGHNT and CDR2 YYREEE (reference sequence). This CDR3 comprises 15 residues.

This chain links TRBV15 with TRBJ2-2; tentative D call: TRBD2 (5 bases). The CDR3 contains 14 residues. CDR1 and CDR2 from the germline V gene are LNHNV and YYDKDF (reference sequence). The V gene lost 1 base and the J gene lost 7 bases, with 10 bases spanning the gap. CDR3 residues: CATSRGGQGGELFF. CDR3 coding DNA: TGTGCCACCAGCAGAGGCGGGCAAGGCGGGGAGCTGTTTTTT.

The chain joins TRBV28 to TRBJ1-2; 7 bases are shared with TRBD1. The CDR3 has 13 amino acids. In germline, CDR1 is MDHEN, CDR2 SYDVKM. Trimming removed 7 bases from V and 4 bases from J; junction bases left unmatched: 6. CDR3 sequence: CASIRQGRYGYTF. CDR3 DNA sequence: TGTGCCAGCATAAGACAGGGTCGCTATGGCTACACCTTC.